These 22 T cell receptor beta chains came from one sample sequenced in a study of blood T cell repertoires in COVID-19. The protocol was immunoSEQ multiplex PCR, while the TCRdb copy is restricted to in-frame clones and leaves out a portion. The data hold approximately 160,000 clones, with under 85% observed a single time. The sequencing input was peripheral blood. These TCRs come from a woman older than 75 with acute or convalescent COVID-19.

The rearrangement joins TRBV7-9 to TRBJ2-1; TRBD2 matches 8 bases. The CDR3 covers 16 residues. Germline lookup yields CDR1 SEHNR and CDR2 FQNEAQ (reference sequence). The V and J ends lost 5 bases and 4 bases, in that order; junction bases with no gene match: 10. In DNA form, the CDR3 reads TGTGCCAGCAGCCAGCGGGGGTTAGTTTTGTACAATGAGCAGTTCTTC. Encoded protein: CASSQRGLVLYNEQFF.

This clone came up a few times. The chain is built from TRBV27 and TRBJ1-1; D unresolved. The CDR3 consists of 15 residues. V was trimmed by 2 bases and J by 1 base, leaving 11 bases between them. Germline lookup yields CDR1 MNHEY and CDR2 SMNVEV (reference sequence). CDR3 sequence (DNA): TGTGCCAGCAGTTTAATTCCGGAGGGGAACACTGAAGCTTTCTTT. It is translated as CASSLIPEGNTEAFF.

The chain combines TRBV5-1 with TRBJ2-2; D may be TRBD1 (7 bases). Germline V lookup: CDR1 SGHRS, CDR2 YFSETQ. The CDR3 runs to 15 residues. V was pared by 1 base and J by 4 bases, with 11 bases between. This chain's CDR3 is CASSLRQGGTGELFF. The CDR3 DNA follows: TGCGCCAGCAGCTTGCGCCAGGGGGGCACCGGGGAGCTGTTTTTT.

This clone was counted a single time. This rearrangement joins TRBV5-1 to TRBJ2-7, with a weak D call TRBD1 (6 bases). CDR1 is SGHRS and CDR2 is YFSETQ in the germline V gene. This CDR3 contains 15 residues. The V and J ends lost 0 bases and 3 bases respectively, with 13 bases between them. CDR3 loop: CASSLVAGANYEQYF. The DNA of the CDR3 is TGCGCCAGCAGCTTGGTTGCAGGGGCCAACTACGAGCAGTACTTC.

V and J are TRBV6-5 and TRBJ1-1, with 9 bases identical to TRBD1. Germline CDR1 reads MNHEY; CDR2 reads SVGAGI. V lost 8 bases and J lost 1; bases outside the gene matches: 2. The CDR3 runs 13 residues. Here the CDR3 reads CASQDRGNTEAFF. The CDR3 DNA follows: TGTGCCAGCCAGGACAGGGGGAACACTGAAGCTTTCTTT.

The V and J genes are TRBV4-1 and TRBJ1-5; maybe TRBD1 (6 bases). From germline, CDR1 is MGHRA and CDR2 YSYEKL. The CDR3 has 17 amino acids. The V gene lost 4 bases and the J gene lost 5 bases, with 21 bases spanning the gap. CDR3 in amino acids: CASSREGGRGGDQPQHF. The DNA of the CDR3 is TGCGCCAGCAGCCGTGAGGGCGGCAGGGGAGGGGATCAGCCCCAGCATTTT.

The chain carries TRBV7-2 and TRBJ2-1; 7 bases align to TRBD2. CDR3 length equals 13 residues. Germline V gene lookup returns CDR1 SGHTA and CDR2 FQGNSA. V shed 4 bases, J shed 6 bases, and the junction held 3 bases outside the gene matches. The CDR3 bases are TGTGCCAGCAGCTGGCGGGGGAGCAATGAGCAGTTCTTC. It specifies CASSWRGSNEQFF.

Concerning this clone: The same CDR3 is also encoded by other DNA sequences in this sample. The V gene is TRBV29-1, the J gene TRBJ1-5, with D tentatively TRBD1 (6 bases). The CDR3 spans 13 residues. CDR1 is SQVTM and CDR2 is ANQGSEA in the germline V gene. Trimming took 6 bases from V and 0 from J, leaving 9 bases between them. The CDR3 bases are TGCAGCGTCGGACAGAATAGCAATCAGCCCCAGCATTTT. It yields the protein CSVGQNSNQPQHF.

The V and J genes are TRBV5-1 and TRBJ2-7; TRBD2 aligns across 9 bases. Per germline, CDR1 SGHRS and CDR2 YFSETQ. V shed 4 bases, J shed 5 bases, and the junction held 13 bases outside the gene matches. This CDR3 has 16 residues. The CDR3 DNA sequence: TGCGCCAGCAGCCCTCAATTAGCGGGAGCCACTCACGAGCAGTACTTC. Protein sequence: CASSPQLAGATHEQYF.

The rearrangement links TRBV3-1 (or the pseudogene TRBV3-2) to TRBJ1-3; D call uncertain. The V end lost 2 bases, the J end lost 2 bases, and 13 bases lay between the germline ends. The CDR3 length is 16 residues. Germline V CDR1 and CDR2: LGHDT, YNNKEL (reference sequence). CDR3 nucleotides: TGTGCCAGCAGCCAAAGTACTAGGTTAACTGGAAACACCATATATTTT. Its translation is CASSQSTRLTGNTIYF.

The table lists this clone with a count of one. The genes are TRBV18 and TRBJ1-5, with D possibly TRBD1 on 6 matching bases. Per the germline V gene, CDR1 is KGHSH and CDR2 is LQKENI. There are 17 residues in the CDR3. Trimming took 2 bases from V and 2 from J, leaving 16 bases between them. The CDR3 sequence: CASSPAGTTLGNQPQHF. The CDR3 nucleotides read TGTGCCAGCTCACCAGCCGGGACAACCTTGGGCAATCAGCCCCAGCATTTT.

This clone was seen once. The chain has TRBV29-1 and TRBJ1-2, with TRBD1 matching 7 bases. The CDR3 length is 14 residues. CDR1 and CDR2 (germline): SQVTM, ANQGSEA. The J segment lost 4 bases and the V segment lost 8 bases, leaving 13 bases of the junction unmatched. The CDR3 is CSFSPGQNSYGYTF. In nucleotides, the CDR3 is TGCAGCTTCTCACCGGGACAGAATTCCTATGGCTACACCTTC.

V usage is TRBV30 and J usage is TRBJ1-2; no reliable D call. Germline V gives CDR1 GTSNPN, CDR2 SVGIG (reference sequence). CDR3 length equals 14 residues. V was shortened by 3 bases and J by 2 bases, with 13 bases between the two germline ends. The CDR3 bases are TGTGCCTGGAGCGGCTTCCTAGCCAACTATGGCTACACCTTC. Protein product: CAWSGFLANYGYTF.

The gene calls are TRBV5-1 and TRBJ1-5, with D possibly being TRBD1 (6 bases). V was pared by 4 bases and J by 4 bases, with 12 bases between. This CDR3 contains 14 residues. Germline V gives CDR1 SGHRS, CDR2 YFSETQ. CDR3 residues: CASSQDSENQPQHF. Here the CDR3 DNA reads TGCGCCAGCAGCCAGGACAGTGAGAATCAGCCCCAGCATTTT.

J is TRBJ2-5 and V is TRBV29-1, with 10 bases that match TRBD1. This CDR3 region has 13 residues. V gave up 4 bases and J gave up 5 bases; unmatched junction bases: 4. Germline lookup yields CDR1 SQVTM and CDR2 ANQGSEA. The CDR3 region is CSVGRTGGETQYF. The CDR3 DNA is TGCAGCGTTGGTAGGACAGGGGGGGAGACCCAGTACTTC.

CDR3 sequence: CASSIGTGGTEAFF. DNA for the CDR3: TGTGCCAGTAGTATAGGGACAGGGGGCACTGAAGCTTTCTTT. V and J are TRBV19 and TRBJ1-1; 10 nucleotides line up with TRBD1. Germline assignment: CDR1 LNHDA and CDR2 SQIVND (reference sequence). The CDR3 contains 14 residues. Trimming took 1 base from V and 4 from J; bases not matched to a gene: 0. Variable domain in full (rest from reference TRBV19 and TRBJ1-1): DGGITQSPKYLFRKEGQNVTLSCEQNLNHDAMYWYRQDPGQGLRLIYYSQIVNDFQKGDIAEGYSVSREKKESFPLTVTSAQKNPTAFYLCASSIGTGGTEAFFGQGTRLTVV.

In its sample, this clone was seen a few times. The V and J genes are TRBV9 and TRBJ2-2; no clear D. CDR3 length equals 12 residues. Germline CDR1 reads SGDLS; CDR2 reads YYNGEE. Trimming pared 4 bases from V and 6 bases from J, leaving 7 bases between. The CDR3 reads CASSPRAGELFF. The CDR3 region has the DNA TGTGCCAGCAGCCCCCGGGCCGGGGAGCTGTTTTTT.

This clone was picked up a small number of times. This sequence joins TRBV29-1 and TRBJ1-3; tentative D call: TRBD1 (5 bases). Trimming removed 1 base from V and 4 bases from J, with 14 bases in between. The CDR3 contains 15 residues. Per the germline V gene, CDR1 is SQVTM and CDR2 is ANQGSEA. CDR3 region: CSVEGSGGAGNTIYF. The CDR3 region has the DNA TGCAGCGTTGAAGGAAGCGGGGGTGCGGGAAACACCATATATTTT.

The chain combines TRBV7-2 with TRBJ1-4, with TRBD1 matching over 10 bases. After removal of 5 bases from V and 8 bases from J, the junction contained 14 bases not matched to a gene. In germline, CDR1 is SGHTA, CDR2 FQGNSA. The CDR3 is made up of 17 amino acids. CDR3 sequence: CASSAPTAGQGWEKLFF. Here the CDR3 DNA reads TGTGCCAGCAGCGCTCCCACGGCGGGACAGGGGTGGGAAAAACTGTTTTTT.

The chain employs TRBV19 and TRBJ2-2, with 12 bases matching TRBD2. The V gene end was trimmed by 4 bases and the J gene end by 5 bases; junction bases not matched to a gene: 2. Looked up from germline, CDR1 is LNHDA and CDR2 is SQIVND (reference sequence). The CDR3 extends over 15 amino acids. The CDR3 DNA is TGTGCCAGTAGTACGGGGACTAGCGGGACCGGGGAGCTGTTTTTT. Translated, it gives CASSTGTSGTGELFF. Based on the CDR3 plus reference TRBV19 and TRBJ2-2, the full variable domain is DGGITQSPKYLFRKEGQNVTLSCEQNLNHDAMYWYRQDPGQGLRLIYYSQIVNDFQKGDIAEGYSVSREKKESFPLTVTSAQKNPTAFYLCASSTGTSGTGELFFGEGSRLTVL.

This rearrangement joins TRBV19 to TRBJ2-7, with 10 bases aligning to TRBD1. This CDR3 spans 14 amino acids. Trimming at V came to 5 bases and at J to 4 bases, leaving 5 bases not matched to a gene. Germline CDR1 and CDR2: LNHDA and SQIVND (reference sequence). The CDR3 reads CASSSPGQGYEQYF. CDR3 DNA: TGTGCCAGTAGTTCGCCGGGACAGGGGTACGAGCAGTACTTC.

The sample holds a few counts of this clone. V usage is TRBV19 and J usage is TRBJ2-7, with 11 positions matching TRBD2. CDR3 length: 16 residues. V lost 4 bases to trimming and J lost 4 bases; unmatched junction nucleotides: 9. The V gene's germline CDR1 is LNHDA and CDR2 SQIVND (reference sequence). CDR3 nucleotides: TGTGCCAGTAGTAGCCCCCGGACTAGCGGGCGATACGAGCAGTACTTC. This encodes CASSSPRTSGRYEQYF. Based on the CDR3 plus reference TRBV19 and TRBJ2-7, the full variable domain is DGGITQSPKYLFRKEGQNVTLSCEQNLNHDAMYWYRQDPGQGLRLIYYSQIVNDFQKGDIAEGYSVSREKKESFPLTVTSAQKNPTAFYLCASSSPRTSGRYEQYFGPGTRLTVT.